These T cell receptor beta chains were read from a single sample in a study of shared clonotypes between healthy human individuals. Profiling relied on immunoSEQ multiplex PCR, and the TCRdb table lists in-frame clones only, not all of them. The table includes about 820,000 clones, roughly 92% detected once. The specimen sequenced was naive CD8+ T cells sorted from blood. Every receptor here comes from a man between 25 and 39 years old in good health. CDR3s include the opening cysteine and the closing phenylalanine or tryptophan. A D gene is named only where the DNA matches it firmly. Size is omitted from some rows. Given values are once, few, many or a class for expanded clones.

size	J	V	D	DNA	CDR3
NA	TRBJ2-7	TRBV7-9	TRBD1	TGTGCCAGCAGCTCCACTAAGACAGGGCCCTACGAGCAGTACTTC	CASSSTKTGPYEQYF
once	TRBJ1-3	TRBV7-9	NA	TGTGCCAGCAGCTTCCCGGTCGGCTCTGGAAACACCATATATTTT	CASSFPVGSGNTIYF
few	TRBJ2-7	TRBV27	NA	TGTGCCAGCGGCGAAAGCTACGAGCAGTACTTC	CASGESYEQYF
NA	TRBJ2-7	TRBV19	NA	TGTGCCAGTAGTATACGGCTACGTGGGGGACCCCACTCCTACGAGCAGTACTTC	CASSIRLRGGPHSYEQYF
NA	TRBJ2-3	TRBV7-7	NA	TGTGCCAGCAGCCGGACAGAATTGGATACGCAGTATTTT	CASSRTELDTQYF
NA	TRBJ2-7	TRBV7-9	NA	TGTGCCAGCAGCTTACCGAGGGGGTATGCCTACGAGCAGTACTTC	CASSLPRGYAYEQYF
NA	TRBJ2-2	TRBV5-1	NA	TGCGCCAGCAGCTTGGACGGGGAGCTGTTTTTT	CASSLDGELFF
NA	TRBJ2-7	TRBV11-2	TRBD1	TGTGCCAGCAGCCCGGGGACAGGAGCATTTGAGCAGTACTTC	CASSPGTGAFEQYF
NA	TRBJ2-7	TRBV27	NA	TGTGCCAGCAGTTGGGGTCAGGGCGGGTTATACGAGCAGTACTTC	CASSWGQGGLYEQYF
NA	TRBJ2-1	TRBV19	TRBD2	TGTGCCAGCGCCGGGACTAGCGGGATATCGTTAGAGCAGTTCTTC	CASAGTSGISLEQFF
NA	TRBJ1-1	TRBV6-4	NA	TGTGCCAGGAGAGAGGGAAGCGATGATGGCGGCACTGAAGCTTTCTTT	CARREGSDDGGTEAFF
few	TRBJ2-7	TRBV5-1	NA	TGCGCCAGCAGCTTCGGAGTAGGACAGTCCATCTACGAGCAGTACTTC	CASSFGVGQSIYEQYF
NA	TRBJ2-7	TRBV5-1	NA	TGCGCCAGCAGCCCGGGGGAACTCCCGGGACACATCTACGAGCAGTACTTC	CASSPGELPGHIYEQYF
NA	TRBJ2-2	TRBV19	NA	TGTGCCAGTAGTTATCTGGTCGCGAACACCGGGGAGCTGTTTTTT	CASSYLVANTGELFF
NA	TRBJ2-7	TRBV7-9	TRBD2	TGTGCCAGCAGCTTAAATGGTCCTAGGACTAGCGGCTACGAGCAGTACTTC	CASSLNGPRTSGYEQYF
NA	TRBJ2-4	TRBV28	NA	TGTGCCAGCACTACTGTTCTTGAAAACATTCAGTACTTC	CASTTVLENIQYF
NA	TRBJ2-3	TRBV5-4	TRBD1	TGTGCCAGCAGCAATCCGGGACAGGGGCACACAGATACGCAGTATTTT	CASSNPGQGHTDTQYF
NA	TRBJ1-3	TRBV7-2	NA	TGTGCCAGCAGCAAGATCAAGAGCTCTGGAAACACCATATATTTT	CASSKIKSSGNTIYF
NA	TRBJ2-3	TRBV5-1	TRBD2	TGCGCCAGCAGGGCTAGCGGGCCCCAGGATACGCAGTATTTT	CASRASGPQDTQYF
once	TRBJ1-1	TRBV28	NA	TGTGCCAGCAGTTCGGCATCAGACAGCCTTGAAGCTTTCTTT	CASSSASDSLEAFF
NA	TRBJ1-1	TRBV15	NA	TGTGCCACCAGCAGAGATTTAGGCAGGGGTTCCTTTCAAGCTTTCTTT	CATSRDLGRGSFQAFF
NA	TRBJ2-1	TRBV27	TRBD2	TGTGCCAGCAGTTTATGGAGCAGCGGGAGTAACGTGCGATTCAATGAGCAGTTCTTC	CASSLWSSGSNVRFNEQFF
NA	TRBJ1-1	TRBV7-4	NA	TGTGCCATCATAAGGGACATGAACACTGAAGCTTTCTTT	CAIIRDMNTEAFF
NA	TRBJ2-7	TRBV21-1	NA	TGTGCCAGCAGCAGCGGGGACCTTTGCGAGCAGTACTTC	CASSSGDLCEQYF
NA	TRBJ2-2	TRBV7-9	NA	TGTGCCAGCAGCCCGTACACCAGTCGCGCGAACACCGGGGAGCTGTTTTTT	CASSPYTSRANTGELFF
NA	TRBJ1-1	TRBV28	NA	TGTGCCAGCAGTTTTTTTTCTTCCAGCACTGAAGCTTTCTTT	CASSFFSSSTEAFF
NA	TRBJ2-7	TRBV27	TRBD1	TGTGCCAGCAAATTCGGACAGGGTACGGGCTACGAGCAGTACTTC	CASKFGQGTGYEQYF
NA	TRBJ1-2	TRBV29-1	TRBD1	TGCAGCGTTGAAGATCGCGGCAGGGGGTGGCACACCTTC	CSVEDRGRGWHTF
NA	TRBJ1-5	TRBV19	NA	TGTGCCAGTAGTCTAGGCATTGGATTGACAGCCTTCAATCAGCCCCAGCATTTT	CASSLGIGLTAFNQPQHF
NA	TRBJ2-1	TRBV5-1	NA	TGCGCCAGCAGCTTTGGAGGACTTGAGTCCTATGAGCAGTTCTTC	CASSFGGLESYEQFF
NA	TRBJ2-7	TRBV28	TRBD2	TGTGCCAGCAGTGTACCCACTAGCGGGTACTACGAGCAGTACTTC	CASSVPTSGYYEQYF
NA	TRBJ2-1	TRBV19	TRBD1	TGTGCCAGCACGGGGACAGCCTACAATGAGCAGTTCTTC	CASTGTAYNEQFF
NA	TRBJ2-7	TRBV28	NA	TGTGCCAGCAGTTTACTACAGGTATCCTACGAGCAGTACTTC	CASSLLQVSYEQYF
NA	TRBJ2-7	TRBV27	NA	TGTGCCAGCAGTTTAGGCCGCGGTCGCTACGAGCAGTACTTC	CASSLGRGRYEQYF
NA	TRBJ2-1	TRBV27	NA	TGTGCCAGCAGCTCGTCTGGGTCCTACAATGAGCAGTTCTTC	CASSSSGSYNEQFF
NA	TRBJ2-5	TRBV5-6	TRBD2	TGTGCCAGCAGCTTCAGCGGGGGAGAGACCCAGTACTTC	CASSFSGGETQYF
NA	TRBJ2-7	TRBV4-1	NA	TGCGCCAGCAGCCAAGATCCAGAGGGTTTCTACGAGCAGTACTTC	CASSQDPEGFYEQYF
NA	TRBJ2-3	TRBV2	TRBD2	TGTGGCGGGAGAAGCGGCACAGATACGCAGTATTTT	CGGRSGTDTQYF
NA	TRBJ1-2	TRBV30	NA	TGTGCCTGGAGTGTACAAGGGGTTTATTATGGCTACACCTTC	CAWSVQGVYYGYTF
NA	TRBJ2-7	TRBV28	NA	TGTGCCAGCAGTTTCGACGGGGGCGAGCAGTACTTC	CASSFDGGEQYF
NA	TRBJ2-3	TRBV27	NA	TGTGCCAGCAGTTTACAGACTGAGGGGAGACGCCCCACAGATACGCAGTATTTT	CASSLQTEGRRPTDTQYF
NA	TRBJ2-5	TRBV9	NA	TGTGCCAGCAGCGTTTCAGGGGTCGAGACCCAGTACTTC	CASSVSGVETQYF
NA	TRBJ2-7	TRBV9	TRBD1	TGTGCCAGCAGCTTCGGACAGGGTGGGTACGAGCAGTACTTC	CASSFGQGGYEQYF
NA	TRBJ2-1	TRBV19	NA	TGTGCCAGTACGGCAGCCCCAAATGAGCAGTTCTTC	CASTAAPNEQFF
NA	TRBJ2-7	TRBV19	NA	TGTGCCAGTAGTATACCCAGCTACGAGCAGTACTTC	CASSIPSYEQYF
NA	TRBJ2-2	TRBV7-3	NA	TGTGCCAGCAGCTTATACGGTACCAACACCGGGGAGCTGTTTTTT	CASSLYGTNTGELFF
NA	TRBJ2-5	TRBV7-9	TRBD2	TGTGCCAGCAGCTTAATGCGGGGGGCTCAAGAGACCCAGTACTTC	CASSLMRGAQETQYF
once	TRBJ2-1	TRBV28	TRBD2	TGTGCCAGCAGTACGGGGGGCTCCTACAATGAGCAGTTCTTC	CASSTGGSYNEQFF
NA	TRBJ1-5	TRBV4-1	NA	TGCGCCAGCAGCCTGAATGCACAGGAGGTTTATCAGCCCCAGCATTTT	CASSLNAQEVYQPQHF
NA	TRBJ2-7	TRBV4-3	NA	TGCGCCAGCAGCCGCGATCCCGGGACATTTGTCGAGCAGTACTTC	CASSRDPGTFVEQYF
NA	TRBJ2-7	TRBV15	TRBD1	TGTGCCACCAGCAGGGGACAGGGCCCCCGGTACGAGCAGTACTTC	CATSRGQGPRYEQYF
NA	TRBJ2-7	TRBV7-9	NA	TGTGCCAGCAGCCCGATTAGGAACTACGAGCAGTACTTC	CASSPIRNYEQYF
NA	TRBJ2-7	TRBV27	NA	TGTGCCAGCAGTATCAATTCCGGGACAACCTACGAGCAGTACTTC	CASSINSGTTYEQYF
NA	TRBJ1-4	TRBV2	NA	TGTGCCAGCAGTAGACGACACACAACTAATGAAAAACTGTTTTTT	CASSRRHTTNEKLFF
NA	TRBJ2-1	TRBV5-5	TRBD1	TGTGCCAGCAGCTTAAAAGTTGCCGTGTGGACAGGGGGTTACAATGAGCAGTTCTTC	CASSLKVAVWTGGYNEQFF
once	TRBJ1-2	TRBV13	NA	TGTGCCAGCAGTACGGGGGCCTCGAACTATGGCTACACCTTC	CASSTGASNYGYTF
NA	TRBJ2-7	TRBV19	TRBD1	TGTGCCAGTAGTGCGGGACAGGGTGGTTACGAGCAGTACTTC	CASSAGQGGYEQYF
NA	TRBJ2-7	TRBV29-1	NA	TGCAGCGTTGGACTAAGGGGCGGAAACTACGAGCAGTACTTC	CSVGLRGGNYEQYF
once	TRBJ2-7	TRBV7-2	TRBD2	TGTGCCAGCATGCACACCGTCGGACTAGCGCCCTACGAGCAGTACTTC	CASMHTVGLAPYEQYF
NA	TRBJ1-5	TRBV25-1	NA	TGTGCCAGCAGTGATCCAGGGGTGGGCAATCAGCCCCAGCATTTT	CASSDPGVGNQPQHF